This T cell receptor (beta chain) emerged from a study of monozygotic twins with inflammatory bowel disease (dated by TCRdb to the late 2010s). About the investigation overall: The complete study included roughly 30 monozygotic twin pairs: 19 IBD-discordant Danish pairs and nine German pairs, of which four were IBD-concordant and five were IBD-discordant. The search for disease-associated traits relied mainly on comparing, within discordant pairs, IBD patients with their genetically identical healthy co-twins. Each individual had, on average, about 151 000 unique TCRalpha sequences and 181 000 unique TCRbeta sequences available for analysis. General study outcomes and caveats: The results gave no support for a single strong signal or clonotype linked to IBD. The analysis was unable to tell apart different T cell subtypes. Differing immunosuppressive treatments among patients may have added background noise and inter-individual variability to the repertoires. IBD patients had lower TCRbeta repertoire diversity, measured by the inverse Simpson index, than their healthy co-twins. IBD patients shared fewer clonotypes with other individuals than healthy twins did, most markedly in patients showing signs of disease activity. Repertoire similarity did not differ between concordant and discordant twins, possibly due to limited statistical power.

The library came from 5' RACE. Preparation of each TCR library used around 3.5 ug of total RNA. For each sample, cDNA synthesis was carried out in eight separate reactions using SMARTScribe reverse transcriptase. During cDNA synthesis, template switching introduced unique molecular identifiers that contained a 6-nucleotide sample barcode. Two nested PCRs of approximately 16 and 9 cycles amplified the TCRalpha and TCRbeta cDNA, and bead purification followed each PCR. Before amplification, the cDNA was both treated with uracil DNA-glycosylase and purified with the QIAquick PCR purification kit. In the second PCR, Illumina TruSeq-compatible adapters and sample-specific barcodes were added. TapeStation and Qubit were used to check library quality and concentration, and 5 to 6.5 ng of each library was pooled. Pooled libraries were sequenced on an Illumina HiSeq2500 single-index Rapid Run with 2 x 100 bp reads and custom sequencing primers. The authors' pipeline ran thus. MiGEC version 1.2.6 was used for UMI-based consensus assembly to correct PCR and sequencing errors. MiXCR version 2.1.1 handled V(D)J alignment, clonotype assembly and CDR3 extraction. Gene usage, clonotype sharing and MAIT/NKT TCR abundance were normalised by analysing the top 1000, 10 000 and 20 000 clonotypes per sample. Diversity was computed as the inverse Simpson index with the vegan R package after downsampling to 27 000 UMIs. Statistical testing used paired Mann-Whitney U tests on the discordant twin pairs and applied Benjamini-Hochberg correction for multiple testing. Based on TCRdb reprocessing of the reads, there is one entry per CDR3 protein sequence, and DNA is missing. The V and J calls, along with clone size, are taken from TCRdb and not from the paper's own processing. The sample table records around 190,000 distinct CDR3 sequences. Around 1.5% of the sample lies in the top ten.

Taken from cysteine to phenylalanine, the CDR3 has 14 residues. Only the protein is on record. The germline V gene (reference sequence) supplies CDR1 DFQATT and CDR2 SNEGSKA. With respect to this clonotype: Its antigen is not yet known.

An approximately 2.6 ml peripheral blood sample was drawn into PAXgene tubes per donor and stored at -80°C. Total RNA was isolated from whole blood with the PAXgene blood miRNA kit on an automated QIAcube, without T cell sorting. Deep TCRalpha and TCRbeta repertoire profiling with unique molecular barcoding was performed on peripheral blood of monozygotic twin pairs concordant or discordant for inflammatory bowel disease. Smoking habits were recorded for all twin pairs, with individuals classified as current, former or never smokers. The TCR originated in a human donor with ulcerative colitis or Crohn's disease, or a healthy co-twin of an affected twin (not recorded which). The sample taken for sequencing was blood. The sequence links TRBV20-1 to TRBJ2-3; absent DNA, TCRdb's TRBD1 call cannot be checked. The CDR3 amino acid sequence is: CSAGRQGVEDTQYF.